These 31 T cell receptor beta chains share one sample of origin, sequenced in a study of T cells after yellow fever vaccination. TCRdb redid the calling of the 5' RACE reads with MiXCR, one entry per CDR3 protein. Seen here are some 320,000 distinct CDR3 sequences, roughly 3.9% observed once, and the top ten hold 20% to 25%. The sample was PBMCs, taken 5 days after the yellow fever booster vaccination. Source of these receptors: a man aged 18 to 35 who received the YFV17D yellow fever vaccine.

This clonotype has at least ten counts. The CDR3 nucleotides read TGCGCCAGCAGCTTGATGGTGGGGACAGGCGGGGATGAGCAGTTCTTC. Residues: CASSLMVGTGGDEQFF. This sequence joins TRBV5-1 and TRBJ2-1; TRBD1 aligns across 8 bases. With V trimmed by 1 base and J by 8 bases, 11 bases remained unmatched. Germline V gives CDR1 SGHRS, CDR2 YFSETQ. This CDR3 is 16 amino acids long.

CDR3 residues: CSVAPSTDTQYF. The CDR3, as DNA: TGCAGCGTTGCCCCTAGCACAGATACGCAGTATTTT. This chain joins TRBV29-1 and TRBJ2-3; D gene uncertain. The CDR3 consists of 12 residues. Germline V gives CDR1 SQVTM, CDR2 ANQGSEA. Trimming stripped 4 bases from V and 0 bases from J, with 5 bases between.

This clonotype has a handful of counts. The J gene is TRBJ1-2, the V gene TRBV19; unclear D gene. Trimming removed 7 bases at V and 2 bases at J, with 5 bases between. Per the germline V gene, CDR1 is LNHDA and CDR2 is SQIVND (reference sequence). The CDR3 consists of 11 residues. CDR3 nucleotide sequence: TGTGCCAGTAAAACGAACTATGGCTACACCTTC. It translates to CASKTNYGYTF.

The rearrangement links TRBV18 to TRBJ2-1; 9 bases agree with TRBD1. Germline-derived CDR1 and CDR2 are KGHSH and LQKENI. The ends lost 5 bases at V and 4 bases at J; junction bases unmatched: 6. The CDR3 covers 15 residues. The chain's CDR3 is CASSTGQGIYNEQFF. The CDR3 DNA is TGTGCCAGCTCAACCGGACAGGGGATTTACAATGAGCAGTTCTTC.

J is TRBJ2-1 and V is TRBV7-9, with D unresolved. The V gene lost 6 bases and the J gene lost 0 bases, with 18 bases spanning the gap. Germline V lookup: CDR1 SEHNR, CDR2 FQNEAQ (reference sequence). This CDR3 is 17 amino acids long. The CDR3 protein is CASRSNPGPSSYNEQFF. The DNA for the CDR3 is TGTGCCAGCAGATCTAATCCGGGTCCGAGCTCCTACAATGAGCAGTTCTTC.

V and J are TRBV6-6 and TRBJ2-2; D might be TRBD1 (5 bases). V was clipped by 2 bases and J by 6 bases, with 7 bases between them. Looked up from germline, CDR1 is MNHNY and CDR2 is SVGAGI (reference sequence). CDR3 length: 13 residues. The CDR3 DNA is TGTGCCAGCAGTTACGCAGGGTCCGGGGAGCTGTTTTTT. Its protein is CASSYAGSGELFF.

The chain carries TRBV5-6 and TRBJ2-2; TRBD2 aligns across 8 bases. The germline gives CDR1 SGHDT, CDR2 YYEEEE. This CDR3 region has 17 residues. The junction had 10 bases not matched to a gene; V was cut back by 4 bases and J by 2 bases. CDR3: CASSPRGGMSNTGELFF. CDR3 DNA: TGTGCCAGCAGCCCTCGGGGGGGGATGAGCAACACCGGGGAGCTGTTTTTT. Full variable domain (remainder filled in from reference TRBV5-6 and TRBJ2-2): DAGVTQSPTHLIKTRGQQVTLRCSPKSGHDTVSWYQQALGQGPQFIFQYYEEEERQRGNFPDRFSGHQFPNYSSELNVNALLLGDSALYLCASSPRGGMSNTGELFFGEGSRLTVL.

This clonotype has a count of ten or more. The chain links TRBV4-3 to TRBJ2-3; unclear D gene. V lost 1 base, J lost 0 bases, and 11 bases lay in between. Germline lookup yields CDR1 LGHNA and CDR2 YSLEER. This CDR3 spans 16 amino acids. The CDR3 is CASSQGVRPSTDTQYF. CDR3 coding DNA: TGCGCCAGCAGCCAAGGGGTCCGGCCTAGCACAGATACGCAGTATTTT.

This clonotype came up many times. The chain combines TRBV2 with TRBJ2-7; either TRBD1 or TRBD2 may fit D (5 bases each). The V gene lost 8 bases and the J gene lost 4 bases, with 18 bases spanning the gap. CDR1 is SNHLY and CDR2 is FYNNEI in the germline V gene. The CDR3 loop spans 14 amino acids. The CDR3 loop reads CASQQDGEVYEQYF. In DNA form, the CDR3 reads TGTGCCAGCCAACAGGACGGGGAAGTATACGAGCAGTACTTC. Using reference TRBV2 and TRBJ2-7 for the parts outside the CDR3, the full variable domain is EPEVTQTPSHQVTQMGQEVILRCVPISNHLYFYWYRQILGQKVEFLVSFYNNEISEKSEIFDDQFSVERPDGSNFTLKIRSTKLEDSAMYFCASQQDGEVYEQYFGPGTRLTVT.

This clonotype appeared once. The junction departs from the called germline gene at one end, perhaps through a read error. The chain links TRBV20-1 to TRBJ1-2, with a weak D call TRBD1 (6 bases). The CDR3 is 11 residues long. Germline assignment: CDR1 DFQATT and CDR2 SNEGSKA (reference sequence). DNA for the CDR3: TGCAGTGTGTGGACAGCGGATGGGTACACCTTC. Its translation: CSVWTADGYTF.

The chain recombines TRBV7-9 with TRBJ2-5; a possible D gene is TRBD1 (5 bases). The CDR3 is 15 amino acids. The germline gives CDR1 SEHNR, CDR2 FQNEAQ (reference sequence). V gave up 1 base and J gave up 4 bases, with 13 bases separating them. CDR3 in amino acids: CASSLEGVMGETQYF. In DNA form, the CDR3 reads TGTGCCAGCAGCTTAGAAGGGGTCATGGGAGAGACCCAGTACTTC.

The rearrangement uses TRBV6-5 and TRBJ1-2; TRBD1 might be the D (6 bases). V gave up 9 bases and J gave up 2 bases, with 10 bases separating them. There are 12 residues in the CDR3. Looked up from germline, CDR1 is MNHEY and CDR2 is SVGAGI. In DNA form, the CDR3 reads TGTGCCAGTACCACAGGGAACTATGGCTACACCTTC. This gives the protein CASTTGNYGYTF.

There are a few counts of this clonotype. The V call is TRBV7-6, the J call TRBJ2-3, with TRBD2 matching 8 bases. This CDR3 contains 15 residues. Losses at the gene ends were 6 bases for V and 2 bases for J; bases not matched to a gene: 7. The germline gives CDR1 SGHVS, CDR2 FNYEAQ. CDR3: CASSPVAGNTDTQYF. CDR3 bases: TGTGCCAGCAGTCCGGTAGCGGGAAACACAGATACGCAGTATTTT.

The chain is built from TRBV18 and TRBJ1-3; D not resolved. The CDR3 has 14 residues. V gave up 5 bases and J gave up 4 bases, with 12 bases separating them. In germline, CDR1 is KGHSH, CDR2 LQKENI. The CDR3 bases are TGTGCCAGCTCAGATATTAAACCCGGAAACACCATATATTTT. Residues: CASSDIKPGNTIYF.

Ten or more counts support this clonotype. V usage is TRBV27 and J usage is TRBJ1-2; D is undetermined. CDR1 is MNHEY, CDR2 SMNVEV, per germline (reference sequence). Trimming took off 3 bases at V and 2 bases at J, with 7 bases between the two ends. The CDR3 covers 13 residues. CDR3 sequence: CASSFAGNYGYTF. CDR3 nucleotides: TGTGCCAGCAGTTTTGCGGGGAACTATGGCTACACCTTC.

CDR3 sequence (DNA): TGCGCCAGCAGCCAAGTTAACAGCGATTATGGCTACACCTTC. Protein: CASSQVNSDYGYTF. The genes are TRBV4-1 and TRBJ1-2; D gene uncertain. CDR3 length: 14 residues. V was pared by 1 base and J by 5 bases, with 11 bases between. Germline CDR1 reads MGHRA; CDR2 reads YSYEKL.

This clonotype has only a few counts. The chain is built from TRBV3-1 and TRBJ2-7, with D uncertain. This CDR3 is 15 amino acids long. Trimming stripped 1 base from V and 2 bases from J, with 12 bases between. Germline V gene sequence: CDR1 LGHDT, CDR2 YNNKEL (reference sequence). The CDR3 loop reads CASSQVTVPPYEQYF. CDR3 nucleotides: TGTGCCAGCAGCCAAGTAACGGTCCCGCCCTACGAGCAGTACTTC.

This clonotype was counted between two and nine times. The rearrangement joins TRBV2 to TRBJ2-5; D unresolved. The CDR3 runs to 14 residues. Trimming pared 6 bases from V and 5 bases from J, leaving 16 bases between. Germline V gene lookup returns CDR1 SNHLY and CDR2 FYNNEI. CDR3 amino acids: CASSRFLIQETQYF. CDR3 DNA sequence: TGTGCCAGCAGCCGGTTTCTGATACAGGAGACCCAGTACTTC.

This clonotype has a handful of counts. This chain connects TRBV10-3 to TRBJ2-3; weak D call: TRBD2 (6 bases). The CDR3 runs 15 residues. CDR1 is ENHRY and CDR2 is SYGVKD in the germline V gene. V was pared by 2 bases and J by 2 bases, with 11 bases between. CDR3 DNA sequence: TGTGCCATCAGTGAGGCGGGAACGGCCACAGATACGCAGTATTTT. Protein product: CAISEAGTATDTQYF.

This clonotype was recorded at least ten times. This rearrangement joins TRBV6-5 to TRBJ2-7; D call uncertain. V lost 2 bases, J lost 6 bases, and 8 bases lay in between. Germline CDR1 is MNHEY and CDR2 is SVGAGI. This CDR3 is 12 amino acids long. The CDR3 DNA reads as TGTGCCAGCAGTTACAGGTCTGGCGAGCAGTACTTC. Translated: CASSYRSGEQYF.

This clonotype was seen repeatedly, ten times or more. This chain uses TRBV20-1 with TRBJ1-6, with unresolved D. The CDR3 runs 15 residues. Germline V gene lookup returns CDR1 DFQATT and CDR2 SNEGSKA (reference sequence). The germline V and J ends were trimmed by 6 bases and 0 bases, with 12 bases remaining between them. This chain's CDR3 is CSAARGSSYNSPLHF. CDR3 nucleotides: TGCAGTGCAGCAAGAGGGAGCTCCTATAATTCACCCCTCCACTTT.

This clonotype has just a few counts. The junction departs from germline at one end; a sequencing error may be responsible. The V and J genes are TRBV7-9 and TRBJ1-1; tentative D call: TRBD1 (5 bases). This CDR3 contains 14 residues. Germline lookup yields CDR1 SEHNR and CDR2 FQNEAQ (reference sequence). DNA for the CDR3: TGTGCCAGCAGCCCGGGGCGGGGGAACGCTGAAGCTTTCTTT. Translating gives CASSPGRGNAEAFF.

This clonotype was recorded at least ten times. This chain connects TRBV6-2 or TRBV6-3 to TRBJ2-2; D uncertain. The CDR3 has 11 residues. Germline V gene lookup returns CDR1 MNHEY and CDR2 SVGEGT. Trimming removed 7 bases at V and 4 bases at J, with 4 bases between. The CDR3 spells CASTSTGELFF. CDR3 sequence (DNA): TGTGCCAGCACCTCCACCGGGGAGCTGTTTTTT.

The J gene is TRBJ1-1, the V gene TRBV5-1; 7 positions agree with TRBD1. The CDR3 length is 14 residues. Per germline, CDR1 SGHRS and CDR2 YFSETQ. V shed 2 bases and J 1 base; nucleotides not matched to a gene: 2. The CDR3 loop is CASSFWDRNTEAFF. CDR3 coding DNA: TGCGCCAGCAGCTTCTGGGACAGGAACACTGAAGCTTTCTTT.

This chain links TRBV5-6 with TRBJ2-3; 8 nucleotides align to TRBD1. CDR1 SGHDT and CDR2 YYEEEE come from the germline V gene. CDR3 length: 15 amino acids. V trimming: 4 bases; J trimming: 4 bases; junction bases outside the gene matches: 8. CDR3 sequence: CASSRDRTGADTQYF. CDR3 bases: TGTGCCAGCAGCAGGGACAGGACGGGGGCAGATACGCAGTATTTT.

This clonotype was seen only a few times. V gene TRBV20-1 combines with J gene TRBJ2-5; TRBD2 is a possible D gene (5 bases). The CDR3 contains 16 residues. The germline V gene has CDR1 DFQATT and CDR2 SNEGSKA (reference sequence). Trimming removed 2 bases from V and 5 bases from J, with 21 bases in between. The CDR3 DNA follows: TGCAGTGCTAGATTAGCCCCCCAGAGGGTCAAGGAGACCCAGTACTTC. It is translated as CSARLAPQRVKETQYF.

This clonotype was seen only a few times. This chain joins TRBV4-1 and TRBJ1-1; no definite D call. Germline CDR1 reads MGHRA; CDR2 reads YSYEKL. The V and J ends lost 1 base and 1 base respectively, with 25 bases between them. This CDR3 has 20 amino acids. The DNA for the CDR3 is TGCGCCAGCAGCCAAGTTGATCTACCTAGGACTGTCTACTCGAACACTGAAGCTTTCTTT. Its translation: CASSQVDLPRTVYSNTEAFF.

The chain recombines TRBV6-5 with TRBJ1-5; D is uncertain. The germline V gene has CDR1 MNHEY and CDR2 SVGAGI. The CDR3 totals 14 residues. V lost 0 bases, J lost 9 bases, and 12 bases lay in between. The CDR3 nucleotides are TGTGCCAGCAGTTACTCCTCCGGGAGCCGGCCCCAGCATTTT. It yields the protein CASSYSSGSRPQHF.

CDR3 DNA: TGTGCCAGCAGCCCTTGGGCTGTGGGGACAGCCTATGGCTACACCTTC. Translated, it gives CASSPWAVGTAYGYTF. The chain joins TRBV7-2 to TRBJ1-2; 7 bases line up with TRBD1. V was pared by 5 bases and J by 4 bases, with 13 bases of the junction left unmatched. CDR1 is SGHTA, CDR2 FQGNSA, per germline. The CDR3 has 16 amino acids.

This clonotype showed up just a few times. J is TRBJ2-1 and V is TRBV12-3 or TRBV12-4; D is perhaps TRBD2 (7 bases). CDR3 length equals 14 residues. Trimming removed 7 bases from V and 2 bases from J, with 12 bases in between. The CDR3 spells CASTPGGPYNEQFF. CDR3 bases: TGTGCCAGCACCCCGGGGGGCCCCTACAATGAGCAGTTCTTC.

This clonotype was counted a few times. This chain links TRBV20-1 with TRBJ2-7, with D uncertain. V was trimmed by 6 bases and J by 4 bases, leaving 10 bases between them. CDR3 length: 11 residues. Germline V gene sequence: CDR1 DFQATT, CDR2 SNEGSKA (reference sequence). CDR3 region: CSAPFQYEQYV. CDR3 DNA: TGCAGTGCCCCTTTCCAATACGAGCAGTACGTC.